The entry below gives a single T cell receptor beta chain sequence along with its context. Its antigen is unknown. These data belong to a study of T cell responses to AZD1222 COVID-19 vaccine. Study-wide results and caveats: Baseline seropositivity characterized only a handful of AZD1222 recipients.

This CDR3 is 15 amino acids long. J was trimmed by 1 base and V by 5 bases; bases with no gene match: 4. The germline V gene has CDR1 SGHTA and CDR2 FQGNSA. The repertoire was sequenced with immunoSEQ multiplex PCR; TCRdb's copy has only in-frame clones and lacks some. Here the sample spans 150,000 to 200,000 clones, just over 85% being singletons. The sequence was obtained from an adult who received the AZD1222 COVID-19 vaccine. Here the sequenced sample was peripheral blood, taken 28 days after the second AZD1222 dose. The chain recombines TRBV7-2 with TRBJ2-5; 10 bases are a match to TRBD2. Written as DNA, the CDR3 is TGTGCCAGCAGCCCCGGACTAGCGGCCCAAGAGACCCAGTACTTC. Its translation is CASSPGLAAQETQYF.